This T cell receptor beta chain is from a study of cytomegalovirus exposure and HLA in healthy donors listed by TCRdb under 2017. In the study overall: An earlier analysis of approximately 600 of the donors reported more than 250 Gb of sequence data and 117 million unique TCR beta sequences from roughly 180 million T cells. Every discovery cohort repertoire had been produced on one sequencing platform. Among roughly 400 genotyped donors of the cohort, an average of around 240,000 unique TCR beta nucleotide sequences were sequenced per donor, roughly 18% of them non-productive. To predict cytomegalovirus infection status, the study combined high-throughput TCR immunosequencing, statistical association of individual TCRs with disease status, and machine learning. In a later analysis, previously published TCR beta repertoires from 666 donors were re-analyzed and high-resolution HLA genotyping was added so that TCR occurrence patterns could be studied. About 280 gigabases of sequencing data and 80 million or so unique TCR sequences were included in an early release covering under 650 HLA-typed donors. Alongside the repertoire data, information on donor age, sex, ethnicity and CMV serostatus was compiled. The number of donors typed differed by locus, with about 629-640 for A, B, C, DRB1 and DQB1, about 500 for DQA1, 600 to 610 for DPA1, and around 460 for DPB1. About five DR-DQ haplotypes were treated as single units for association and clustering because of strong linkage in the cohort. The study used immunosequencing to profile the T cell repertoires of 600 to 850 subjects and linked those repertoires to cytomegalovirus serostatus. HLA typing covered class I and class II loci at four-digit resolution. An earlier analysis of roughly 600 of the donors used high-throughput TCR beta sequencing to judge whether each TCR beta V gene segment behaved as functional or pseudogenic. Rather than using new phenotypic data, the later analysis identified candidate immune exposures from TCR beta sequences and from how often those sequences occurred across donors. The study aimed to test whether cataloging public T cell receptors could reveal signatures of past pathogen exposure. The genetic ancestry cluster associated with self-reported Caucasian donors included 81% of the roughly 400 genotyped donors. A later genetic analysis used genome-wide SNP genotypes for about three fifths of the 666 donors, treating that subset as a discovery cohort. Along with the approximately 650-subject first cohort, a separate validation cohort of more than 90 different subjects was used. Broad study findings and their caveats: A later analysis found that HLA-associated TCR beta chains were more clonally expanded and had lower generation probabilities than equally common non-associated chains. Strong co-occurrence of HLA alleles, especially DR and DQ, made assigning TCR associations to individual alleles difficult. Because counts were too low, roughly 18 rarely observed V segments, including chromosome 9 orphons, were left out of the earlier analysis of a few hundred of the donors. In a later analysis, TCR association rates were found to vary across HLA loci, with the most associated TCRs seen for DRB1 alleles and the fewest for HLA-C alleles. HLA typing was unavailable for some donors at each locus, so association tests used only the typed subset. A later genetic analysis reported fewer N-insertions in productive TCRs among donors in an Asian-associated ancestry cluster than the approximately 700-donor mean. A further reported finding was that TCR beta sequences accurately predicted the HLA-A and HLA-B alleles for most subjects in the first cohort. In vitro tests confirmed that a few of the cytomegalovirus-associated TCR beta chains recognize cytomegalovirus antigens. Broadly in line with IMGT annotations, most TCR beta V segments showed up in productive rearrangements about 87% or about 30% of the time in an earlier analysis of 587 of the donors. Because the 87-base-pair reads could not distinguish some IMGT-functional V segments, including TRBV6-2 and TRBV6-3, those segments were excluded. In a later analysis, 15,000 to 20,000 TCR beta sequences were associated with specific HLA alleles at a false discovery rate of 0.05. The only immune exposure information available for the cohort was CMV serostatus. According to the authors, the approach could potentially be generalized to other disease states and immunological phenotypes. Correlated functional status among segregating V segments might reflect linkage disequilibrium, but an unknown experimental factor could not be ruled out. Across donors, most TCR sequences were observed very rarely, whereas some public TCRs were present in many individuals. A cluster of highly shared sequence variants was judged likely to represent a technical artifact of the sequencing pipeline. This cohort had only TCR beta chains sequenced, and the lack of alpha or paired-chain data limited which features could be detected. In both the original and validation cohorts, the classifier was reported to diagnose cytomegalovirus status with high specificity and sensitivity. In a later genetic analysis, a missense DCLRE1C variant was associated with V-gene and J-gene trimming of TCR beta chains, and the association was replicated in an independent cohort. According to a later analysis, most CMV-associated TCR beta chains appeared to be HLA-restricted, and the HLA associations seemed to be driven largely by CMV exposure. In a later analysis, several top co-occurrence clusters were reported to appear linked to parvovirus B19, influenza, CMV and Epstein-Barr virus. Presence/absence analyses assumed roughly uniform sequencing depth across donors, an assumption that may not hold. A total of fewer than 200 TCR beta chains were listed by the study as associated with cytomegalovirus.

In total, approximately 690 healthy bone marrow donors made up the cohort. At the time of sampling, every cohort member was nominally healthy, though immune exposures that went unrecorded were likely present. The donor tested CMV seronegative, placing the donor among the 350 or so seronegative members of the cohort. Every donor gave a peripheral blood sample, and the peripheral blood mononuclear cells from that sample were used for TCR beta sequencing. The Qiagen DNeasy Blood Extraction Kit was used to extract genomic DNA from the blood cell samples. The library relied on the immunoSEQ multiplex PCR assay. A mixture of 60 forward primers for TCR Vbeta segments and 13 reverse primers for TCR Jbeta segments was used in the multiplex PCR. The CDR3 region of rearranged TCR beta genes was amplified from genomic DNA with a multiplex PCR assay. Amplified TCR beta libraries were sequenced as 87-base-pair reads on the Illumina HiSeq System. Per the authors' processing: In a later analysis, some 80 million unique TCR beta chains were counted across the roughly 610 repertoires, and roughly 11 million of these chains were shared by at least two donors. A nearest-neighbor algorithm error-corrected the raw reads and collapsed the reads into unique sequences, merging closely related sequences to remove PCR and sequencing errors. CDR3 sequences were aligned to IMGT reference sequences to assign V, D and J gene segments. Each retained sequence needed at least a six-nucleotide match to both a V gene segment and a J gene segment. A rearrangement was called productive if the CDR3 had no stop codons and remained in frame with V and J, and every other rearrangement was called non-productive. Following IMGT convention, CDR3 was defined as the stretch from the second conserved V-encoded cysteine to the conserved J-encoded phenylalanine. Sequences without an unambiguous match to a single V gene segment were excluded from the earlier analysis of 450 to 750 of the donors. An earlier analysis of approximately 590 of the donors classified V segments as functional when productive rearrangements were above 56.7% and as segregating when the standard deviation between donors was above 5%. A statistical classification framework was built to diagnose cytomegalovirus status from the catalog of TCR beta chain sequences. In a later analysis, V and J genes were assigned by comparing TCR nucleotide sequences against IMGT/GENE-DB human TR gene sequences. The TCRdist pipeline was used in a later analysis to assign CDR3 sequences and most-parsimonious VDJ recombination scenarios. In a later analysis, each TCR beta chain was defined by its CDR3 amino acid sequence together with its V-gene family, and reads lacking a unique V-gene family were excluded. To address suspected cross-contamination and a sequencing artifact, a later analysis removed around 590 highly shared, low-generation-probability nucleotide sequences. In a later analysis, a clonal expansion index for each public chain was calculated from normalized within-repertoire ranks of inferred template counts. In a later analysis, generation probabilities were computed with a VDJ recombination model fitted to out-of-frame rearrangements, and the resulting probabilities were checked against IGoR. Hypergeometric tests were used in a later analysis to score TCR-TCR, TCR-HLA and TCR-CMV co-occurrence, with a repertoire-size bias correction applied to the TCR pairs. A later analysis estimated false discovery rates by permuting HLA or CMV assignments 20 times. In a later analysis, co-occurring TCRs were grouped using DBSCAN, with TCRdist sequence similarity added in when clustering inside HLA-allele-positive subsets. Repertoires with fewer than 30,000 or more than 120,000 public chains were left out of co-occurrence clustering, as were a handful of repertoires with anomalous nucleotide sharing. TCRdb took over this immuneACCESS table, retaining in-frame rearrangements with V and J assigned. Such tables are incomplete; in checked studies, under half of the missing clones stem from an unresolved V gene, and the remainder is unexplained. Clone size and the V and J calls come from that table; the DNA yielded D and trimming. The sample table records some 120,000 clones; about 8.5% of these occur just once. The ten largest clones add up to approximately 5% of the sample.

V loses 3 bases, J loses 0 bases, and the germline ends lie 18 bases apart. The CDR3 runs 17 residues from the cysteine to the phenylalanine. Only the CDR3 part of the read is kept: 51 bases, read in frame from the first base. Looking up the germline V gene yields CDR1 SGHRS and CDR2 YFSETQ. A remark on this clone: Its antigen specificity is not known. No clone much larger than this one lies a single base away; base qualities are absent.

The clonotype comes from a man in his forties or fifties in good health and CMV-seronegative. The chain employs TRBV5-1 and TRBJ1-1, and TRBD1 may be the D gene, going by 6 matching bases. Sequencing was performed on PBMCs. The CDR3 region reads CASSWGGGRPLNTEAFF. The nucleotide sequence reads TGCGCCAGCAGCTGGGGAGGGGGGAGGCCCTTGAACACTGAAGCTTTCTTT.